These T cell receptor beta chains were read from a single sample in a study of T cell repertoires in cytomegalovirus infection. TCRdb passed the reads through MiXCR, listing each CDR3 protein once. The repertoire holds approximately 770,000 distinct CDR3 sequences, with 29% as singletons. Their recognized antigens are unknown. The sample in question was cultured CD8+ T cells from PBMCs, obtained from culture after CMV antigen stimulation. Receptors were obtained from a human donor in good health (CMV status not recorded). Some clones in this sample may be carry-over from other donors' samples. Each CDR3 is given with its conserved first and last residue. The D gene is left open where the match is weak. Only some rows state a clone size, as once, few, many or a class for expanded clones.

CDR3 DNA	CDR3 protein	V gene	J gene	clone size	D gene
TGTGCCTGGGGGAGGGGCACAGATACGCAGTATTTT	CAWGRGTDTQYF	TRBV7-2	TRBJ2-3	few	TRBD2
TGTGCCAGCAGCCTCACTAGCGGGGGGCCCACAGATACGCAGTATTTT	CASSLTSGGPTDTQYF	TRBV7-9	TRBJ2-3	few	TRBD2
TGTGCCAGCAGTGAATTGGTCTACAGCTCTGGAAACACCATATATTTT	CASSELVYSSGNTIYF	TRBV6-1	TRBJ1-3	.	.
TGTGCCAACAGCCTTCCGGGACAGGGAAGAGTTGAGGATAATGAAAAACTGTTTTTT	CANSLPGQGRVEDNEKLFF	TRBV3-1	TRBJ1-4	once	TRBD1
TGTGCCAGCAGCGTAGCGAGGGACTATGGCTACACCTTC	CASSVARDYGYTF	TRBV9	TRBJ1-2	.	.
TGTGCCAGCAGTTACACCAGGCACAGCTACAATGAGCAGTTCTTC	CASSYTRHSYNEQFF	TRBV6-2/TRBV6-3	TRBJ2-1	few	.
TGTGCCAGTAGTATGGACACTGAAGCTTTCTTT	CASSMDTEAFF	TRBV19	TRBJ1-1	few	.
TGTGCCACCAGCCCAACCGGGACAGGGTTCGTGCAGCCCCAGCATTTT	CATSPTGTGFVQPQHF	TRBV15	TRBJ1-5	.	TRBD1
TGTGCCAGTAGTATCATCGCGGGGGAGCTGTTTTTT	CASSIIAGELFF	TRBV19	TRBJ2-2	.	.
TGTGCCAGCAGCAAACAACCGGGACAGCCTGACCTCTATCCCTACAATGAGCAGTTCTTC	CASSKQPGQPDLYPYNEQFF	TRBV7-2	TRBJ2-1	many	TRBD1
TGTGCCAGCAGTTACCCCAGTAGGGACACCGGGGAGCTGTTTTTT	CASSYPSRDTGELFF	TRBV6-5	TRBJ2-2	many	.
TGTGCTAGTGAGTGGAATCGGCTAGTCGGTTACAATGAGCAGTTCTTC	CASEWNRLVGYNEQFF	TRBV12-5	TRBJ2-1	many	.